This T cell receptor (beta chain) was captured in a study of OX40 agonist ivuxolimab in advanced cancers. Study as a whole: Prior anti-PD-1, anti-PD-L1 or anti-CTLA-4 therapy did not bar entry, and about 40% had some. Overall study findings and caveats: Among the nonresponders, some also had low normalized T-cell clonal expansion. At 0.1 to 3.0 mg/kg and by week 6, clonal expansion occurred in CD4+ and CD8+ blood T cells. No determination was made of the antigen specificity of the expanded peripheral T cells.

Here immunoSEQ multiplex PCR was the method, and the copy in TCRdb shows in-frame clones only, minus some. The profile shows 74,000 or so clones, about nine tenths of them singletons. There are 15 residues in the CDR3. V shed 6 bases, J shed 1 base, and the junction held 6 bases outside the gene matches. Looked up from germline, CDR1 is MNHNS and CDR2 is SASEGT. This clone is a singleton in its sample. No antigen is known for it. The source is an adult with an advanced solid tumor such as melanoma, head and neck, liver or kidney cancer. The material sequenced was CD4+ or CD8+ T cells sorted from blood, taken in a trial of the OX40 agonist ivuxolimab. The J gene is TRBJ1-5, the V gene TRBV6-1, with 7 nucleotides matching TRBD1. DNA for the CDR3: TGTGCCAGCAGCTTGACAGGGAGGAGCAATCAGCCCCAGCATTTT. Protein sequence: CASSLTGRSNQPQHF.